A single T cell receptor (beta chain) is shown here with its context. The antigen remains unidentified. This entry comes from a study of T cell responses to AZD1222 COVID-19 vaccine. The study's findings and limits: Just 5 to 7 AZD1222 recipients tested seropositive at baseline. With dominance at 160-218 and 743-854, vaccine-associated CD4 TCRs spanned spike. Among spike-specific TCRs, nearly half reportedly target unmutated variant regions.

Sequenced by immunoSEQ multiplex PCR; TCRdb stores in-frame clones only, minus some. The sample includes some 120,000 clones, approximately 88% of them seen just once. This TCR derives from an adult in good health. The sequencing used peripheral blood, collected on day 0 of AZD1222 vaccination.

CDR3 nucleotide sequence: TGTGCCAGCAGTCACAGAAGCAATCAGCCCCAGCATTTT. Residues: CASSHRSNQPQHF. The chain recombines TRBV27 with TRBJ1-5, with D uncertain. CDR1 is MNHEY and CDR2 is SMNVEV in the germline V gene (reference sequence). The germline V and J ends were trimmed by 5 bases and 1 base, with 6 bases remaining between them. The CDR3 has 13 amino acids.